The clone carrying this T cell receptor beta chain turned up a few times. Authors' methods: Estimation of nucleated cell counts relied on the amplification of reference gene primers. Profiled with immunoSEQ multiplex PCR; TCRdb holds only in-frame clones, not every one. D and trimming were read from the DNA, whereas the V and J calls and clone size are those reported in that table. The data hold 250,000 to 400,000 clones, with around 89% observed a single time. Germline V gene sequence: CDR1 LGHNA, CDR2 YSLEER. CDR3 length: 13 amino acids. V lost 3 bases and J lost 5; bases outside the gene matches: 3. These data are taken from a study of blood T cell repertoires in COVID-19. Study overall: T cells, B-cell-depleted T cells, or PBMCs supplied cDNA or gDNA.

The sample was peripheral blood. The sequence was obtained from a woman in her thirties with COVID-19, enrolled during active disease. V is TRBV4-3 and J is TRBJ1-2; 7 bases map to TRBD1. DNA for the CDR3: TGCGCCAGCAGCCACCAGGGGGTATATGGCTACACCTTC. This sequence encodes CASSHQGVYGYTF.